This TCR beta chain came from a study of post-analysis software for immune sequencing data. Study as a whole: Patients had relapsing-remitting, secondary progressive or progressive-relapsing multiple sclerosis; some lacked subtype. The study, taken as a whole, reports: Analysis by F measure revealed that same-batch samples clustered strongly together. Multiple sclerosis patients showed significantly lower normalized Chao1 diversity than controls did. TRBV5-6, TRBV5-1 and TRBV20-1 belonged to a set of about 5 TRBV segments that were more frequent in patients than controls.

Every TCR beta cDNA library bore unique molecular identifiers. From around 1 to 9.1 million T cells, 500,000 or so cDNA molecules were obtained. Each CDR3 protein is one row after TCRdb ran MiXCR on the PCR reads. The table shows about 430,000 distinct CDR3 sequences, with approximately 42% occurring only once. Comments on this clonotype: Its antigen remains unidentified.

CDR1 is ENHRY, CDR2 SYGVKD, per germline. This CDR3 spans 13 amino acids. V trimming: 10 bases; J trimming: 2 bases; junction bases outside the gene matches: 6. This chain uses TRBV10-3 with TRBJ1-1, with 8 bases identical to TRBD1. The sequence was collected from a girl aged 2-15 years with multiple sclerosis. The sample was blood. The CDR3 nucleotides are TGTGCCACGAGGACAGGGCCCAACACTGAAGCTTTCTTT. It is translated as CATRTGPNTEAFF.